Listed here are 3 T cell receptor beta chains from one sample, sequenced in a study of blood T cell repertoires in COVID-19. Profiled with immunoSEQ multiplex PCR; TCRdb holds only in-frame clones, not every one. The sample shows about 23,000 clones, about 70% of them seen only once. The specimen sequenced was peripheral blood. The receptors come from a man aged 50-59 years with COVID-19, enrolled during active disease.

There are a few counts of this clone. The chain recombines TRBV4-2 with TRBJ2-1; 7 bases fit TRBD2. Germline CDR1 is LGHNA and CDR2 is YNFKEQ. After removal of 1 base from V and 8 bases from J, the junction contained 11 bases not matched to a gene. The CDR3 consists of 16 residues. CDR3 sequence (DNA): TGTGCCAGCAGCCAAGTACGACTAGCAGGTGGAGATGAGCAGTTCTTC. This codes for CASSQVRLAGGDEQFF.

V and J are TRBV9 and TRBJ1-3; no clear D gene. The germline V gene encodes CDR1 SGDLS and CDR2 YYNGEE. The V end was cut by 4 bases, the J end by 0 bases, with 8 bases between. The CDR3 runs to 14 residues. CDR3 in amino acids: CASSLQSSGNTIYF. The CDR3 DNA follows: TGTGCCAGCAGCTTACAGAGCTCTGGAAACACCATATATTTT. Based on the CDR3 plus reference TRBV9 and TRBJ1-3, the full variable domain is DSGVTQTPKHLITATGQRVTLRCSPRSGDLSVYWYQQSLDQGLQFLIQYYNGEERAKGNILERFSAQQFPDLHSELNLSSLELGDSALYFCASSLQSSGNTIYFGEGSWLTVV.

This clone is categorized as medium-sized. The genes are TRBV20-1 and TRBJ2-7; the match to TRBD1 covers 10 bases. The CDR3 has 11 residues. Germline values: CDR1 DFQATT, CDR2 SNEGSKA (reference sequence). CDR3 nucleotides: TGCGCAGGACAGGGGGGTAACGAGCAGTACTTC. Translation gives CAGQGGNEQYF.